The rows below give T cell receptor beta chains drawn from one sample of a study of Graves' ophthalmopathy and Graves' hyperthyroidism. TCRdb re-called the multiplex PCR reads through MiXCR, storing one row per CDR3 protein. The sample carries 600,000 to 950,000 distinct CDR3 sequences, about 44% recorded once. Material for sequencing was peripheral blood. The receptors originated from an adult man with Graves' ophthalmopathy. CDR3s include the opening cysteine and the closing phenylalanine or tryptophan. D genes are given only for firm matches. Where a row states a size, it is once, few, many or the class of an expanded clone; other rows omit it.

>few|.|TRBJ2-2|TRBV2
CASSRARNTGELFF
TGTGCCAGCTCGCGGGCCAGGAACACCGGGGAGCTGTTTTTT
>many|.|TRBJ1-1|TRBV19
CASSTQAMNTEAFF
TGTGCCAGTAGTACACAGGCGATGAACACTGAAGCTTTCTTT
>.|.|TRBJ2-5|TRBV11-2
CASSLVMAGQETQYF
TGTGCCAGCAGCTTAGTAATGGCGGGGCAAGAGACCCAGTACTTC
>many|.|TRBJ1-5|TRBV2
CASSEQPSNQPQHF
TGTGCCAGCAGTGAACAGCCAAGCAATCAGCCCCAGCATTTT
>.|TRBD2|TRBJ2-5|TRBV7-9
CASSQLAGGLETQYF
TGTGCCAGCAGCCAACTAGCGGGAGGGTTGGAGACCCAGTACTTC
>many|.|TRBJ2-2|TRBV7-9
CASSPGNTGELFF
TGTGCCAGCAGCCCAGGGAACACCGGGGAGCTGTTTTTT
>.|TRBD1|TRBJ1-2|TRBV20-1
CSAPPTDRGYGYTF
TGCAGTGCTCCACCCACGGACAGGGGTTATGGCTACACCTTC
>.|TRBD1|TRBJ2-5|TRBV7-2
CASSLSGQVAQETQYF
TGTGCCAGCAGCTTATCAGGACAGGTCGCACAAGAGACCCAGTACTTC
>many|.|TRBJ1-4|TRBV25-1
CATPRVWGNEKLFF
TGTGCCACCCCGCGGGTATGGGGAAATGAAAAACTGTTTTTT
>few|TRBD1|TRBJ1-2|TRBV2
CASSESPYRGQGYGYTF
TGTGCCAGCAGTGAGTCCCCTTACAGGGGGCAGGGCTATGGCTACACCTTC
>few|.|TRBJ2-7|TRBV7-9
CASSVGGSVHEQYF
TGTGCCAGCAGCGTGGGGGGAAGCGTTCACGAGCAGTACTTC
>many|TRBD1|TRBJ2-6|TRBV10-3
CAISESAGGHHLANVLTF
TGTGCCATCAGTGAGTCGGCAGGGGGACATCATTTGGCCAACGTCCTGACTTTC
>many|TRBD1|TRBJ2-5|TRBV25-1
CASSDRTGVETQYF
TGTGCCAGCAGTGACCGCACAGGGGTAGAGACCCAGTACTTC
>few|.|TRBJ1-2|TRBV10-3
CASRDGTTYTF
TGTGCCAGCAGGGACGGGACAACCTACACCTTC
>.|TRBD2|TRBJ2-1|TRBV5-1
CASSLRLAENEQFF
TGCGCCAGCAGCTTGCGACTAGCGGAAAATGAGCAGTTCTTC
>.|.|TRBJ2-6|TRBV25-1
CASTVRGSGANVLTF
TGTGCCAGCACCGTTCGGGGGTCTGGGGCCAACGTCCTGACTTTC
>.|TRBD1|TRBJ1-1|TRBV10-2
CASSPGGFNTEAFF
TGCGCCAGCAGTCCAGGGGGATTTAACACTGAAGCTTTCTTT
>.|TRBD1|TRBJ1-3|TRBV7-9
CASSFTGAVASGNTIYF
TGTGCCAGCAGCTTCACAGGGGCGGTCGCCTCTGGAAACACCATATATTTT
>few|.|TRBJ2-5|TRBV20-1
CSAPRADVQETQYF
TGCAGTGCCCCCCGGGCAGACGTACAAGAGACCCAGTACTTC
>many|.|TRBJ1-2|TRBV7-9
CASRDPTQGYTF
TGTGCCAGCCGTGACCCAACGCAGGGCTACACCTTC
>.|.|TRBJ1-4|TRBV5-1
CASSPQGIGTNEKLFF
TGCGCCAGCAGCCCCCAGGGGATTGGAACTAATGAAAAACTGTTTTTT
>many|TRBD2|TRBJ2-6|TRBV2
CASSREVLSGANVLTF
TGTGCCAGCAGCCGGGAGGTGCTCTCTGGGGCCAACGTCCTGACTTTC
>few|.|TRBJ1-1|TRBV5-1
CASSLAGGSEAFF
TGCGCCAGCAGCTTGGCCGGCGGGTCTGAAGCTTTCTTT
>.|.|TRBJ2-7|TRBV13
CASSSSLRAVCEQYF
TGTGCCAGCAGCTCTTCCCTGAGAGCCGTTTGCGAGCAGTACTTC
>.|TRBD1|TRBJ2-7|TRBV29-1
CSVAGQGARRQYF
TGCAGCGTTGCCGGACAGGGGGCGCGGCGGCAGTACTTC
>.|.|TRBJ1-2|TRBV2
CASRGRNYGYTF
TGTGCCAGCAGGGGGAGGAACTATGGCTACACCTTC
>few|.|TRBJ2-2|TRBV25-1
CASSYSRQGVRELFF
TGTGCCAGCAGTTACTCGAGGCAGGGTGTCAGGGAGCTGTTTTTT
>.|TRBD1|TRBJ1-3|TRBV11-1
CASSLYPGQTGNTIYF
TGTGCCAGCAGCTTATATCCGGGACAGACGGGAAACACCATATATTTT
>.|.|TRBJ2-3|TRBV7-9
CASSLGNGAQYF
TGTGCCAGCAGCTTGGGAAACGGGGCGCAGTATTTT
>.|.|TRBJ2-5|TRBV20-1
CSAPLGGGGTQYF
TGCAGTGCCCCCTTGGGAGGCGGAGGGACCCAGTACTTC
>.|.|TRBJ2-1|TRBV5-4
CASSPSQGWNEQFF
TGTGCCAGCAGCCCATCCCAGGGTTGGAATGAGCAGTTCTTC
>few|.|TRBJ1-2|TRBV11-2
CASSLSVQDHGYTF
TGTGCCAGCAGCTTATCAGTACAGGACCATGGCTACACCTTC
>many|TRBD1|TRBJ1-6|TRBV7-3
CASSLKGRGQGSPLHF
TGTGCCAGCAGCTTAAAGGGCAGGGGGCAAGGTTCACCCCTCCACTTT
>.|.|TRBJ2-7|TRBV24-1
CATGYGEGKSYEQYF
TGTGCCACCGGTTACGGAGAGGGTAAATCCTACGAGCAGTACTTC
>.|.|TRBJ2-3|TRBV7-8
CASSRKRTGTDTQYF
TGTGCCAGCAGCCGAAAGCGGACAGGCACAGATACGCAGTATTTT
>few|TRBD1|TRBJ1-1|TRBV6-4
CASPEPYRGENTEAFF
TGTGCCAGCCCCGAACCCTACAGGGGCGAGAACACTGAAGCTTTCTTT
>.|TRBD1|TRBJ2-7|TRBV25-1
CTSSGRTGGSEQYF
TGTACCAGCAGTGGCCGGACAGGGGGCAGCGAGCAGTACTTC
>few|TRBD2|TRBJ2-2|TRBV7-2
CASSLGLAGGDLGTGELFF
TGTGCCAGCAGCCTTGGACTAGCGGGTGGCGATTTGGGCACCGGGGAGCTGTTTTTT
>few|.|TRBJ1-1|TRBV20-1
CSAREPGGARTTEAFF
TGCAGTGCTAGAGAGCCCGGTGGGGCTCGGACCACTGAAGCTTTCTTT